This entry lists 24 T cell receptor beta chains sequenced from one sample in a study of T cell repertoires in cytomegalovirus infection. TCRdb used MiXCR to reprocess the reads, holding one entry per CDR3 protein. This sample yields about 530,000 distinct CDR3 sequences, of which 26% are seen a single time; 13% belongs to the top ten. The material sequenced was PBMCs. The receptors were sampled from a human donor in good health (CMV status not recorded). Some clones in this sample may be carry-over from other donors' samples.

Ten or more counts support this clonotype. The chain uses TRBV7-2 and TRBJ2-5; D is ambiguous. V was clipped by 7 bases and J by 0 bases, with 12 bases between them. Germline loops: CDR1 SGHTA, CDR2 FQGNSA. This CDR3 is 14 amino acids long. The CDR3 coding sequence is TGTGCCAGCACCCCTGGGCCCTACCAAGAGACCCAGTACTTC. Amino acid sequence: CASTPGPYQETQYF.

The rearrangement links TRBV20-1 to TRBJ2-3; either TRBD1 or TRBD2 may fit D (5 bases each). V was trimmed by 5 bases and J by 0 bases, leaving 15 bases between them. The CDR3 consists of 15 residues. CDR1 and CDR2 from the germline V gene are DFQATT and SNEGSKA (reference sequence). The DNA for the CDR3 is TGCAGTGCTGTCGAAGCGGACACCAGCACAGATACGCAGTATTTT. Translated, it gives CSAVEADTSTDTQYF.

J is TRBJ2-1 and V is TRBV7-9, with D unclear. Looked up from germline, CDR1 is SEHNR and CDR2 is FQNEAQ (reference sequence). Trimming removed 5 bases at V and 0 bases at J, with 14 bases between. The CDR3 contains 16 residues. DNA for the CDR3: TGTGCCAGCAGCCCCCGCAGCCTGAGCTCCTACAATGAGCAGTTCTTC. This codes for CASSPRSLSSYNEQFF.

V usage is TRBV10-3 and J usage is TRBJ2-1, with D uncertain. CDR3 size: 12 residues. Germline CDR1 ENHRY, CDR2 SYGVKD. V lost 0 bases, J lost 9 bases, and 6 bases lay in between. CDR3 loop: CAISESRIEQFF. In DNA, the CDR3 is TGTGCCATCAGTGAGTCGCGAATTGAGCAGTTCTTC.

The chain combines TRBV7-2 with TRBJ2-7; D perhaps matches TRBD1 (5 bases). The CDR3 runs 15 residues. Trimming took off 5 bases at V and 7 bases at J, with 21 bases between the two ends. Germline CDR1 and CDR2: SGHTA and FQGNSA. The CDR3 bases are TGTGCCAGCAGCCTGACAGCCTTCTCCCTGGGGGAGCAGTACTTC. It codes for CASSLTAFSLGEQYF.

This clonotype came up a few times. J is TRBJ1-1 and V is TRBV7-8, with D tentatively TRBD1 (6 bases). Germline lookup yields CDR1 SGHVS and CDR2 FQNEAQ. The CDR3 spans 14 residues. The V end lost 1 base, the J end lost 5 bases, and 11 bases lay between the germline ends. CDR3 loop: CASSLGGAQTEAFF. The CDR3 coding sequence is TGTGCCAGCAGCTTAGGGGGGGCGCAAACTGAAGCTTTCTTT.

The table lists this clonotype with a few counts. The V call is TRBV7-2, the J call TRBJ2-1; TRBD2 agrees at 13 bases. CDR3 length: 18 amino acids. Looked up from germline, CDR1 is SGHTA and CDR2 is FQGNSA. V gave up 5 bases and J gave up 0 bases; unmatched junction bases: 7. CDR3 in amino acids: CASSLHRTSGSSYNEQFF. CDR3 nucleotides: TGTGCCAGCAGCCTCCACCGGACTAGCGGGAGCTCCTACAATGAGCAGTTCTTC. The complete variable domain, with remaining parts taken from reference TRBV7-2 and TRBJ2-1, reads GAGVSQSPSNKVTEKGKDVELRCDPISGHTALYWYRQSLGQGLEFLIYFQGNSAPDKSGLPSDRFSAERTGGSVSTLTIQRTQQEDSAVYLCASSLHRTSGSSYNEQFFGPGTRLTVL.

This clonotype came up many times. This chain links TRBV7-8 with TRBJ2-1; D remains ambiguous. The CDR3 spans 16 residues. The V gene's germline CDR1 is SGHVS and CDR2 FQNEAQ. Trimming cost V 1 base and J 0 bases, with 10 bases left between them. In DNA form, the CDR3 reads TGTGCCAGCAGCTTAGGTACACCTGGCTCCTACAATGAGCAGTTCTTC. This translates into CASSLGTPGSYNEQFF.

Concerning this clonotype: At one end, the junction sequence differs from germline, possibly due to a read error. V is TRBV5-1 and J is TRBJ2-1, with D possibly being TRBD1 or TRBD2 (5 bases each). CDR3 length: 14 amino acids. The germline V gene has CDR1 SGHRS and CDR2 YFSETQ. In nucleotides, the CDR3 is TGTGCCAGCAGCTCCCGGGACGTATACAATGAGCAGTTCTTC. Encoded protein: CASSSRDVYNEQFF.

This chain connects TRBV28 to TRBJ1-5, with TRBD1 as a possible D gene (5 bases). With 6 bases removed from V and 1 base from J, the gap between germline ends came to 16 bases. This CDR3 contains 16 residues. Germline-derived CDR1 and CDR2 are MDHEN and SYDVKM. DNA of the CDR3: TGTGCCAGCAGCCCTATGACAGCGTGGAGCAATCAGCCCCAGCATTTT. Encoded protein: CASSPMTAWSNQPQHF.

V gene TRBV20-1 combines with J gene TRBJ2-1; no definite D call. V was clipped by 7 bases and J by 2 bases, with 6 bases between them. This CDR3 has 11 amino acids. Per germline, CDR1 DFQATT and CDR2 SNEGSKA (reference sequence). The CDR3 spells CSGVAYNEQFF. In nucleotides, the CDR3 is TGCAGTGGAGTAGCCTACAATGAGCAGTTCTTC.

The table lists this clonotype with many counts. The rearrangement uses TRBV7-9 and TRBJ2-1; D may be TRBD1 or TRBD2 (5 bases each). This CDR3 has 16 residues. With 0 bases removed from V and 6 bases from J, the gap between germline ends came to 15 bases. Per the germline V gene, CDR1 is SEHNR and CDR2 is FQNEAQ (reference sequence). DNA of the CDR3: TGTGCCAGCAGCTTAGCACGGGGCCCCCCTGGCAATGAGCAGTTCTTC. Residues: CASSLARGPPGNEQFF.

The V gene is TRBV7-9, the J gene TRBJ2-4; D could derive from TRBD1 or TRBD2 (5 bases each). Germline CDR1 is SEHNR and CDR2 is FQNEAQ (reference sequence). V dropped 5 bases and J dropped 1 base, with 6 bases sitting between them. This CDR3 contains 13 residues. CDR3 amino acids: CASSEGAKNIQYF. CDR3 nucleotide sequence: TGTGCCAGCAGCGAGGGGGCCAAAAACATTCAGTACTTC.

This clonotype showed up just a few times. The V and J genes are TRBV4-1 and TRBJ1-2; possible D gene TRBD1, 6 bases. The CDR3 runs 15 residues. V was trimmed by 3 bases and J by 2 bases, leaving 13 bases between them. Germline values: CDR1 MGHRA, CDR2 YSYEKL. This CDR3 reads CASSQETGLNYGYTF. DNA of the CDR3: TGCGCCAGCAGCCAGGAGACAGGTTTGAACTATGGCTACACCTTC.

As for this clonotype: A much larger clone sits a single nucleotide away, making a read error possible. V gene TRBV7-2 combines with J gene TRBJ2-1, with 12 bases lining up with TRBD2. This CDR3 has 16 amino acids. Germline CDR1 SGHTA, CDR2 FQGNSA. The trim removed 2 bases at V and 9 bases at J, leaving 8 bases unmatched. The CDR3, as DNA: TGTGCCAGCAGCTTAAGAAGGACTAGCGGGGTGGGTGAGCAGTTCTTC. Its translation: CASSLRRTSGVGEQFF.

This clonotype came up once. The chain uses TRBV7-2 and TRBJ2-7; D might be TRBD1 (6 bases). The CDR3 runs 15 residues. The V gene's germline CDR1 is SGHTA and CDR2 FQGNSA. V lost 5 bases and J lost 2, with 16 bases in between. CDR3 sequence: CASSPPWAGAYEQYF. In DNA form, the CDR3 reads TGTGCCAGCAGCCCCCCCTGGGCAGGGGCCTACGAGCAGTACTTC.

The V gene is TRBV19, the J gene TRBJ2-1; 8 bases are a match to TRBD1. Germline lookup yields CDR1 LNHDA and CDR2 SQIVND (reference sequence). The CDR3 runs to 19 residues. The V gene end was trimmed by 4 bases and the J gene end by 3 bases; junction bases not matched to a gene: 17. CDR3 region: CASSTGQGSRTHIYNEQFF. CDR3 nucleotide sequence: TGTGCCAGTAGTACCGGACAGGGATCCAGAACCCACATCTACAATGAGCAGTTCTTC.

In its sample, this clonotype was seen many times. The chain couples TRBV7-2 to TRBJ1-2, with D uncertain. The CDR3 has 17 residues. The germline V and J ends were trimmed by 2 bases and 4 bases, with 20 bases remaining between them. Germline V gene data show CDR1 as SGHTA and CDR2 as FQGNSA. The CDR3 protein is CASSLSSGLPIGYGYTF. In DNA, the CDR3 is TGTGCCAGCAGCTTATCTTCCGGACTGCCGATAGGCTATGGCTACACCTTC.

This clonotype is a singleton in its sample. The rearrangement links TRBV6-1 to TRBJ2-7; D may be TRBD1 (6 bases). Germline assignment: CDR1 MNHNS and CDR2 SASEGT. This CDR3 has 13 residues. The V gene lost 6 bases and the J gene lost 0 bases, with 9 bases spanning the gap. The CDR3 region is CASRGDNSYEQYV. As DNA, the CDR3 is TGTGCCAGCAGGGGGGACAACTCCTACGAGCAGTACGTC.

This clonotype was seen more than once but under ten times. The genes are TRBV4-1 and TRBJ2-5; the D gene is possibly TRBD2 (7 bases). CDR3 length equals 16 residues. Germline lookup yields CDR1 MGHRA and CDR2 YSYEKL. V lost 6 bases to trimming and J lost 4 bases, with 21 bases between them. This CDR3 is CASRPIPTRGAETQYF. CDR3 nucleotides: TGCGCCAGCAGACCAATCCCCACCCGGGGGGCAGAGACCCAGTACTTC.

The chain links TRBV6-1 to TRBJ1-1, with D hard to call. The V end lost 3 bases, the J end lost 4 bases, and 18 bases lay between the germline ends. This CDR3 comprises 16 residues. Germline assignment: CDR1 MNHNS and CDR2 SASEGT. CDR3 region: CASSENWVGVGTEAFF. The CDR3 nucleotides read TGTGCCAGCAGTGAGAACTGGGTCGGGGTAGGCACTGAAGCTTTCTTT.

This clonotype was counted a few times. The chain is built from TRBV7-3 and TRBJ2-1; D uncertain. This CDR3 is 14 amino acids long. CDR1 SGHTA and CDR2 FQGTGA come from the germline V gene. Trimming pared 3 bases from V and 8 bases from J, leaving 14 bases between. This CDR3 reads CASSFWNRADEQFF. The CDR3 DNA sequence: TGTGCCAGCAGCTTCTGGAATCGGGCAGATGAGCAGTTCTTC.

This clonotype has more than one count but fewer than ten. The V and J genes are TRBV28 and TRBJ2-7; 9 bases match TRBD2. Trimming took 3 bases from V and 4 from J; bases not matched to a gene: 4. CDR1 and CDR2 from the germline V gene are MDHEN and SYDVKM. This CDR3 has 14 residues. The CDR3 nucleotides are TGTGCCAGCAGTTTCTGGCGGGAGGGTTACGAGCAGTACTTC. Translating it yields CASSFWREGYEQYF.

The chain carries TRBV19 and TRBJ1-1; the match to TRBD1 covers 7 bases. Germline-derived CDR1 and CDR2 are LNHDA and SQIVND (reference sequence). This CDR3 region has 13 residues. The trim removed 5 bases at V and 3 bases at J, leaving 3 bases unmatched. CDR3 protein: CASSDRAYTEAFF. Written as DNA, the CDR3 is TGTGCCAGTAGTGACAGGGCCTACACTGAAGCTTTCTTT.